The subject of this entry is one TCR beta chain. The antigen remains undetermined. The sample is drawn from a study of CD8+ T cells in alopecia areata. The overall study: Severity was scored as percentage of affected scalp area in treated patients. Study outcomes and limitations: Compared with mice, patients displayed less clear TCR sharing, possibly for HLA-related reasons. Within the top 100, expanded CD8+ clones significantly decreased with tofacitinib, as did scalp clonality.

The authors extracted RNA and reverse transcribed it into cDNA as the sequencing template. Measured with immunoSEQ multiplex PCR; TCRdb has only the in-frame clones, and not every one. The table has 150,000 to 250,000 clones, 55% to 70% seen once. Treatment indicated: oral pan-JAK inhibitor, 5-10 mg twice daily. The J segment lost 2 bases and the V segment lost 4 bases, leaving 10 bases of the junction unmatched. Germline V gene lookup returns CDR1 SQVTM and CDR2 ANQGSEA. The CDR3 is 16 amino acids. Material: CD4+ T cells sorted from blood, obtained at week 4, from a patient treated with tofacitinib. This receptor was obtained from a human donor with alopecia areata. This chain connects TRBV29-1 to TRBJ2-7, with 11 nucleotides matching TRBD2. The DNA of the CDR3 is TGCAGCGTTGTTGGGCCGGCTAGCGGGGGGACCTACGAGCAGTACTTC. This gives the protein CSVVGPASGGTYEQYF.